A single sample gave rise to the 6 T cell receptor beta chains below, sequenced in a study of cytomegalovirus exposure and HLA in healthy donors. Researchers ran the PCR with 60 Vbeta and 13 Jbeta primers. Clones were sequenced by immunoSEQ multiplex PCR, and TCRdb holds only the in-frame ones, with some missing. The sample records more than 100,000 clones, 78% being singletons. Sequencing input: PBMCs. Receptors originate from a woman under 30 in good health and CMV-seronegative.

The chain combines TRBV30 with TRBJ1-1; D is unresolved. Germline CDR1 and CDR2: GTSNPN and SVGIG (reference sequence). The CDR3 consists of 13 residues. V lost 0 bases and J lost 6, with 11 bases in between. For the CDR3, the DNA is TGTGCCTGGAGTGTCGTCAATCGGGCTGAAGCTTTCTTT. Protein sequence: CAWSVVNRAEAFF.

The rearrangement uses TRBV5-4 and TRBJ2-3; 7 bases align to TRBD2. V was clipped by 4 bases and J by 4 bases; unmatched bases: 6. Germline loops: CDR1 SGHNT, CDR2 YYREEE (reference sequence). CDR3 size: 14 residues. The CDR3 DNA follows: TGTGCCAGCAGCACCGATCTAGCGGCAGATACGCAGTATTTT. Amino acids: CASSTDLAADTQYF.

This clone was seen a single time. The V gene is TRBV5-1, the J gene TRBJ2-5, with TRBD1 as a possible D gene (6 bases). The V and J ends lost 4 bases and 3 bases respectively, with 10 bases between them. From germline, CDR1 is SGHRS and CDR2 YFSETQ. The CDR3 runs 13 residues. In DNA form, the CDR3 reads TGCGCCAGCAGCGAGGACAGCAAAGAGACCCAGTACTTC. Protein: CASSEDSKETQYF.

This clone was found once. This chain connects TRBV7-9 to TRBJ2-3; 12 bases align to TRBD2. V dropped 3 bases and J dropped 4; count of bases not matched to a gene: 5. Germline CDR1 and CDR2: SEHNR and FQNEAQ (reference sequence). The CDR3 spans 16 residues. In DNA, the CDR3 is TGTGCCAGCAGCTTCAGACTAGCGGGAGCGTCAGATACGCAGTATTTT. Its protein is CASSFRLAGASDTQYF.

This clone was detected a few times. The rearrangement links TRBV2 to TRBJ1-1; D might be TRBD1 (5 bases). This CDR3 is 15 amino acids long. The germline CDR1 and CDR2 sequences are SNHLY and FYNNEI. V was trimmed by 4 bases and J by 0 bases, leaving 12 bases between them. The CDR3 reads CASSVRQFMNTEAFF. The CDR3 nucleotides read TGTGCCAGCAGTGTCAGACAGTTCATGAACACTGAAGCTTTCTTT.

This clone has just a few counts. This chain connects TRBV5-1 to TRBJ2-1, with 11 bases matching TRBD2. CDR1 SGHRS and CDR2 YFSETQ come from the germline V gene. CDR3 size: 15 residues. V lost 0 bases and J lost 9; bases outside the gene matches: 5. CDR3: CASSLERSGRAEQFF. CDR3 bases: TGCGCCAGCAGCTTGGAGCGTAGCGGGAGGGCTGAGCAGTTCTTC.